The 22 T cell receptor beta chains listed next were all sequenced from one sample in a study of blood T cell repertoires in COVID-19. TCRdb keeps only in-frame clones here, not all; method: immunoSEQ multiplex PCR. Of approximately 50,000 clones listed, over 75% were seen once; the top ten hold more than 20%. The specimen was peripheral blood. These receptors all come from an elderly woman with COVID-19, enrolled during active disease.

This rearrangement joins TRBV7-3 to TRBJ2-1, with D possibly being TRBD2 (6 bases). The CDR3 is 16 amino acids. The V end was cut by 0 bases, the J end by 9 bases, with 18 bases between. The germline CDR1 and CDR2 sequences are SGHTA and FQGTGA. The CDR3 sequence is CASSLTRLGVGGEQFF. CDR3 coding DNA: TGTGCCAGCAGCTTAACTCGTCTCGGGGTGGGAGGTGAGCAGTTCTTC.

The chain joins TRBV6-1 to TRBJ2-1, with a tentative D call TRBD2 (5 bases). CDR3 size: 13 residues. The ends were cut back, 3 bases at V and 2 bases at J, with 5 bases in the middle. CDR1 and CDR2 (germline): MNHNS, SASEGT. CDR3 amino acids: CASSDGAYNEQFF. CDR3 in DNA: TGTGCCAGCAGTGACGGGGCCTACAATGAGCAGTTCTTC.

The CDR3 coding sequence is TGTGCCAGCAGCCCTAGGGGGCTGGGGGAGACCCAGTACTTC. Protein: CASSPRGLGETQYF. The chain couples TRBV7-2 to TRBJ2-5; 7 positions agree with TRBD1. This CDR3 has 14 amino acids. In germline, CDR1 is SGHTA, CDR2 FQGNSA. V lost 5 bases, J lost 5 bases, and 8 bases stayed unmatched.

The chain is built from TRBV7-9 and TRBJ2-3, with D possibly TRBD1 on 5 matching bases. Germline loops: CDR1 SEHNR, CDR2 FQNEAQ (reference sequence). V lost 1 base and J 4 bases, leaving 12 bases between the germline ends. CDR3 length: 15 residues. The CDR3 loop is CASSLGGLGADTQYF. Written as DNA, the CDR3 is TGTGCCAGCAGCTTAGGGGGCCTTGGCGCAGATACGCAGTATTTT.

The V and J genes are TRBV29-1 and TRBJ2-3, with D unclear. This CDR3 contains 15 residues. Germline V gene sequence: CDR1 SQVTM, CDR2 ANQGSEA. Trimming left V 4 bases short and J 0 bases short, with 14 bases between. The CDR3 DNA follows: TGCAGCGTTGGGCCCTCCCAATGGAGCACAGATACGCAGTATTTT. This sequence encodes CSVGPSQWSTDTQYF.

The rearrangement uses TRBV7-8 and TRBJ1-2; possibly TRBD1 for D (5 bases). Germline V gene sequence: CDR1 SGHVS, CDR2 FQNEAQ. V was clipped by 1 base and J by 2 bases, with 17 bases between them. This CDR3 is built from 17 residues. The CDR3 bases are TGTGCCAGCAGCTTAGTTAGGGTAGGGGCTCACAACTATGGCTACACCTTC. Protein: CASSLVRVGAHNYGYTF.

The rearrangement uses TRBV14 and TRBJ2-7; 8 bases map to TRBD1. Losses at the gene ends were 1 base for V and 5 bases for J; bases not matched to a gene: 13. Germline V gene data show CDR1 as SGHDN and CDR2 as FVKESK. The CDR3 length is 17 residues. The CDR3 loop reads CASSQARGRDSVHEQYF. The CDR3 coding sequence is TGTGCCAGCAGCCAAGCCAGGGGGCGCGACTCGGTCCACGAGCAGTACTTC.

The chain couples TRBV9 to TRBJ2-1; D uncertain. Trimming took 4 bases from V and 5 from J, leaving 10 bases between them. This CDR3 has 13 amino acids. CDR1 and CDR2 from the germline V gene are SGDLS and YYNGEE. In DNA, the CDR3 is TGTGCCAGCAGCCCCCCCCCTGACAATGAGCAGTTCTTC. It yields the protein CASSPPPDNEQFF.

The J gene is TRBJ2-7, the V gene TRBV24-1; 7 nucleotides align to TRBD1. V trimming: 5 bases; J trimming: 10 bases; junction bases outside the gene matches: 7. CDR1 and CDR2 (germline): KGHDR, SFDVKD. The CDR3 runs to 12 residues. The CDR3 spells CATSAPGQKQYF. The CDR3 DNA is TGTGCCACCAGTGCCCCGGGACAGAAACAGTACTTC.

The chain combines TRBV4-1 with TRBJ1-2; D remains unclear. Trimming removed 0 bases at V and 4 bases at J, with 6 bases between. This CDR3 comprises 13 residues. Germline-derived CDR1 and CDR2 are MGHRA and YSYEKL. For the CDR3, the DNA is TGCGCCAGCAGCCAAGATGGCCTCTATGGCTACACCTTC. Translation: CASSQDGLYGYTF.

The chain joins TRBV6-5 to TRBJ1-2; TRBD1 might be the D (6 bases). CDR3 size: 14 residues. Trimming pared 4 bases from V and 4 bases from J, leaving 13 bases between. Germline loops: CDR1 MNHEY, CDR2 SVGAGI. The CDR3 sequence: CASSLTQGSYGYTF. The CDR3 DNA reads as TGTGCCAGCAGTTTGACCCAGGGGAGCTATGGCTACACCTTC.

The table lists this clone with a count of one. The chain joins TRBV29-1 to TRBJ2-1; D call uncertain. The V and J ends lost 5 bases and 0 bases respectively, with 5 bases between them. CDR1 and CDR2 (germline): SQVTM, ANQGSEA. CDR3 length equals 12 residues. CDR3 nucleotides: TGCAGCGTTCCGTCCTCCTACAATGAGCAGTTCTTC. Translation gives CSVPSSYNEQFF.

This clone was observed a single time. The chain carries TRBV7-2 and TRBJ2-2; weak D call: TRBD1 (5 bases). V was cut by 3 bases and J by 4 bases, with 15 bases left in between. CDR1 SGHTA and CDR2 FQGNSA come from the germline V gene. The CDR3 contains 16 residues. CDR3 residues: CASSFQGQGITGELFF. The CDR3 DNA follows: TGTGCCAGCAGCTTCCAAGGTCAGGGTATCACCGGGGAGCTGTTTTTT.

This clone was seen a few times. The chain is built from TRBV7-2 and TRBJ2-1; 11 nucleotides line up with TRBD2. Germline loops: CDR1 SGHTA, CDR2 FQGNSA. Unmatched junction bases numbered 15, after V lost 1 base and J lost 7 bases. The CDR3 is 19 residues long. In DNA, the CDR3 is TGTGCCAGCAGCTTAGGTGGGACTAGCGGAAGGCGGTTTATGAATGAGCAGTTCTTC. Translated, it gives CASSLGGTSGRRFMNEQFF.

This chain connects TRBV6-5 to TRBJ2-7; D might be TRBD2 (5 bases). The CDR3 is made up of 11 amino acids. The germline V gene has CDR1 MNHEY and CDR2 SVGAGI. V was pared by 6 bases and J by 6 bases, with 9 bases between. CDR3 DNA: TGTGCCAGCAGGGGGAGTCGCGAGCAGTACTTC. Translated: CASRGSREQYF.

The chain couples TRBV11-2 to TRBJ1-2; possibly TRBD1 for D (5 bases). Trimming shortened V by 3 bases and J by 6 bases, and 11 bases separated the two germline ends. This CDR3 is 13 amino acids long. The V gene's germline CDR1 is SGHAT and CDR2 FQNNGV. DNA for the CDR3: TGTGCCAGCAGCTTTGGCAGGGCGAATGGCTACACCTTC. Its translation: CASSFGRANGYTF.

The J gene is TRBJ1-2, the V gene TRBV6-5; 8 bases match TRBD1. Germline CDR1 reads MNHEY; CDR2 reads SVGAGI. J lost 6 bases, V lost 4 bases, and 10 bases had no gene match. The CDR3 has 15 residues. The CDR3 protein is CASSWSNRGGNGYTF. DNA of the CDR3: TGTGCCAGCAGTTGGTCCAACAGGGGGGGAAATGGCTACACCTTC.

The sample holds a few counts of this clone. In DNA, the CDR3 is TGCGCCAGCAGCTTGGGTACAGGGAATGAAAAACTGTTTTTT. This translates into CASSLGTGNEKLFF. The gene calls are TRBV5-1 and TRBJ1-4, with a possible D match to TRBD1 (6 bases). Trimming pared 0 bases from V and 5 bases from J, leaving 8 bases between. The CDR3 covers 14 residues. Germline V gene lookup returns CDR1 SGHRS and CDR2 YFSETQ.

The V call is TRBV6-2 or TRBV6-3, the J call TRBJ1-6, with 7 positions matching TRBD1. Germline lookup yields CDR1 MNHEY and CDR2 SVGEGT. There are 16 residues in the CDR3. V dropped 5 bases and J dropped 5; count of bases not matched to a gene: 9. CDR3 amino acids: CASSRDSPSNNSPLHF. The CDR3 region has the DNA TGTGCCAGCAGTCGGGACAGCCCTTCCAATAATTCACCCCTCCACTTT.

For the CDR3, the DNA is TGTGCCAGTAGTCCCCTTGGAGGGTCCTACAATGAGCAGTTCTTC. Translating it yields CASSPLGGSYNEQFF. The chain has TRBV19 and TRBJ2-1, with D perhaps TRBD2 (6 bases). Germline lookup yields CDR1 LNHDA and CDR2 SQIVND (reference sequence). This CDR3 spans 15 amino acids. V lost 5 bases and J 1 base, leaving 12 bases between the germline ends.

J is TRBJ2-5 and V is TRBV12-3 or TRBV12-4, with D perhaps matching TRBD1 (5 bases). The length of the CDR3 is 13 residues. V lost 3 bases, J lost 4 bases, and 9 bases lay in between. The CDR3: CASSFLGPETQYF. CDR3 DNA sequence: TGTGCCAGCAGTTTTTTGGGGCCAGAGACCCAGTACTTC.

The chain combines TRBV2 with TRBJ2-1; the D gene is possibly TRBD2 (6 bases). The CDR3 extends over 14 amino acids. Germline V gene lookup returns CDR1 SNHLY and CDR2 FYNNEI. The ends were cut back, 8 bases at V and 3 bases at J, with 14 bases in the middle. The CDR3 region has the DNA TGTGCCAGCGGTAACGGGGGAAGCTACAATGAGCAGTTCTTC. Protein: CASGNGGSYNEQFF.